Each of the 24 T cell receptor beta chains below was sequenced from the same sample in a study of T cells after posttransplantation cyclophosphamide. Only in-frame clones appear in the TCRdb table, and some are missing; sequencing was by immunoSEQ multiplex PCR. The sample includes some 4,200 clones, 60% to 85% of them seen just once. Treatment was busulfan-fludarabine conditioning, a marrow graft, and cyclophosphamide on days +3 and +4. The starting material was PBMCs, obtained after allogeneic stem cell transplant with posttransplant cyclophosphamide. The receptor source for this set is a male patient aged 35-50 years who received an allogeneic stem cell transplant from a related donor, was CMV-positive, and had acute and chronic GVHD. Some T cells may be transferred from the graft donor.

J is TRBJ2-3 and V is TRBV30; D gene uncertain. Trimming removed 0 bases at V and 2 bases at J, with 6 bases between. This CDR3 has 13 amino acids. Germline loops: CDR1 GTSNPN, CDR2 SVGIG (reference sequence). CDR3: CAWSVRLTDTQYF. In DNA, the CDR3 is TGTGCCTGGAGTGTAAGACTCACAGATACGCAGTATTTT. The complete variable domain, with remaining parts taken from reference TRBV30 and TRBJ2-3, reads SQTIHQWPATLVQPVGSPLSLECTVEGTSNPNLYWYRQAAGRGLQLLFYSVGIGQISSEVPQNLSASRPQDRQFILSSKKLLLSDSGFYLCAWSVRLTDTQYFGPGTRLTVL.

The rearrangement uses TRBV5-1 and TRBJ1-6, with no clear D. Germline lookup yields CDR1 SGHRS and CDR2 YFSETQ. Trimming removed 1 base at V and 5 bases at J, with 4 bases between. The CDR3 has 13 residues. The CDR3 is CASSLTDNSPLHF. CDR3 bases: TGCGCCAGCAGCTTGACAGATAATTCACCCCTCCACTTT. The variable domain in full, completed from reference TRBV5-1 and TRBJ1-6, reads KAGVTQTPRYLIKTRGQQVTLSCSPISGHRSVSWYQQTPGQGLQFLFEYFSETQRNKGNFPGRFSGRQFSNSRSEMNVSTLELGDSALYLCASSLTDNSPLHFGNGTRLTVT.

This chain's CDR3 is CASSPPGLRETQYF. The CDR3 DNA is TGTGCCAGCTCACCCCCGGGTCTGCGGGAGACCCAGTACTTC. The J gene is TRBJ2-5, the V gene TRBV18, with D unclear. The CDR3 has 14 amino acids. Between the trimmed V and J ends, which lost 3 bases and 5 bases, there was a span of 13 bases. Germline values: CDR1 KGHSH, CDR2 LQKENI.

Sample share makes this clone medium-sized (0.01 to 0.1%). The chain has TRBV7-2 and TRBJ2-5; D is uncertain. V lost 2 bases to trimming and J lost 3 bases, with 4 bases between them. Germline-derived CDR1 and CDR2 are SGHTA and FQGNSA. The CDR3 contains 12 residues. The CDR3 loop is CASSLSEETQYF. The CDR3 DNA reads as TGTGCCAGCAGCTTAAGCGAAGAGACCCAGTACTTC.

This clone is deemed medium-sized. The rearrangement joins TRBV19 to TRBJ1-1; 7 bases map to TRBD1. V dropped 5 bases and J dropped 3; count of bases not matched to a gene: 9. The germline V gene has CDR1 LNHDA and CDR2 SQIVND (reference sequence). The CDR3 is 15 residues long. The DNA for the CDR3 is TGTGCCAGTAGTCTGGCAACCGACAGGGACACTGAAGCTTTCTTT. Amino acids: CASSLATDRDTEAFF.

The V call is TRBV5-1, the J call TRBJ1-3; 8 bases align to TRBD1. J was trimmed by 4 bases and V by 4 bases; bases with no gene match: 4. CDR3 length: 14 amino acids. The V gene's germline CDR1 is SGHRS and CDR2 YFSETQ. The CDR3 DNA sequence: TGCGCCAGCAGCGACAGGGGAGCAGGAAACACCATATATTTT. As protein: CASSDRGAGNTIYF.

The chain employs TRBV25-1 and TRBJ2-2, with TRBD2 matching over 10 bases. The V segment lost 4 bases and the J segment 4 bases; nucleotides outside the gene matches: 6. Germline CDR1 MGHDK, CDR2 SYGVNS. The CDR3 has 16 residues. The CDR3, as DNA: TGTGCCAGCAGTGGAGGTAGCGGGAGGACCACCGGGGAGCTGTTTTTT. Translation: CASSGGSGRTTGELFF.

This clone was counted a single time. The chain uses TRBV19 and TRBJ2-3, with 7 bases aligning to TRBD2. The CDR3 is made up of 18 amino acids. V was pared by 5 bases and J by 0 bases, with 14 bases of the junction left unmatched. Looked up from germline, CDR1 is LNHDA and CDR2 is SQIVND (reference sequence). For the CDR3, the DNA is TGTGCCAGTAGTGACCCGGGAGAGCGGGACTCTAGCACAGATACGCAGTATTTT. Its protein is CASSDPGERDSSTDTQYF.

This clone was counted a few times. This sequence joins TRBV6-6 and TRBJ2-7, with 8 bases fitting TRBD1. The CDR3 is 15 residues long. The trim removed 4 bases at V and 1 base at J, leaving 6 bases unmatched. Per germline, CDR1 MNHNY and CDR2 SVGAGI (reference sequence). In DNA, the CDR3 is TGTGCCAGCAGTTCCGGGACAGGTATTTCCTACGAGCAGTACTTC. Translation: CASSSGTGISYEQYF.

Details on this clone: One end of the junction varies from germline; a read error may be responsible. The genes are TRBV28 and TRBJ1-5; tentative D call: TRBD1 (5 bases). The CDR3 has 14 residues. Germline V gives CDR1 MDHEN, CDR2 SYDVKM. Written as DNA, the CDR3 is TGTGCCAGCAGTCCCATGGGGGGGGATCAGCCCCAGAATTTT. It encodes CASSPMGGDQPQNF. The variable domain in full, with the rest retrieved from reference TRBV28 and TRBJ1-5, is DVKVTQSSRYLVKRTGEKVFLECVQDMDHENMFWYRQDPGLGLRLIYFSYDVKMKEKGDIPEGYSVSREKKERFSLILESASTNQTSMYLCASSPMGGDQPQNFGDGTRLSIL.

The chain uses TRBV6-6 and TRBJ1-2; 8 positions match TRBD1. In germline, CDR1 is MNHNY, CDR2 SVGAGI (reference sequence). The V and J ends lost 4 bases and 8 bases, in that order; junction bases with no gene match: 6. The CDR3 runs to 13 residues. The CDR3 is CASSSIGTGGYTF. For the CDR3, the DNA is TGTGCCAGCAGTTCCATCGGGACAGGCGGCTACACCTTC.

The chain links TRBV29-1 to TRBJ1-1, with D possibly being TRBD1 (5 bases). The length of the CDR3 is 10 residues. Germline CDR1 is SQVTM and CDR2 is ANQGSEA. With 4 bases removed from V and 9 bases from J, the gap between germline ends came to 9 bases. In DNA, the CDR3 is TGCAGCGTTGTGACAGTTCAAGCTTTCTTT. This translates into CSVVTVQAFF.

CDR3 region: CASSPRLARVLYQETQYF. The CDR3 nucleotides read TGTGCCAGCAGCCCCAGGCTAGCCCGAGTCCTGTACCAAGAGACCCAGTACTTC. This rearrangement joins TRBV11-2 to TRBJ2-5, with D perhaps TRBD2 (5 bases). The germline gives CDR1 SGHAT, CDR2 FQNNGV. The ends were cut back, 5 bases at V and 0 bases at J, with 22 bases in the middle. The CDR3 consists of 18 residues. Combining the CDR3 with reference TRBV11-2 and TRBJ2-5 gives the whole variable domain EAGVAQSPRYKIIEKRQSVAFWCNPISGHATLYWYQQILGQGPKLLIQFQNNGVVDDSQLPKDRFSAERLKGVDSTLKIQPAKLEDSAVYLCASSPRLARVLYQETQYFGPGTRLLVL.

This chain uses TRBV30 with TRBJ2-7; 7 positions agree with TRBD1. The V segment lost 0 bases and the J segment 2 bases; nucleotides outside the gene matches: 10. CDR1 is GTSNPN and CDR2 is SVGIG in the germline V gene (reference sequence). The CDR3 has 16 amino acids. In nucleotides, the CDR3 is TGTGCCTGGAGTGTACTGGGACAGCGAACCCCCTACGAGCAGTACTTC. Encoded protein: CAWSVLGQRTPYEQYF.

The chain recombines TRBV13 with TRBJ2-7; D is unresolved. Between the trimmed V and J ends, which lost 11 bases and 3 bases, there was a span of 11 bases. The germline CDR1 and CDR2 sequences are PRHDT and FYEKMQ (reference sequence). This CDR3 comprises 11 residues. CDR3 coding DNA: TGTGCCGGGCCGTGTGTCTACGAGCAGTACTTC. Translating gives CAGPCVYEQYF. The full variable domain, its missing parts supplied by reference TRBV13 and TRBJ2-7, is AAGVIQSPRHLIKEKRETATLKCYPIPRHDTVYWYQQGPGQDPQFLISFYEKMQSDKGSIPDRFSAQQFSDYHSELNMSSLELGDSALYFCAGPCVYEQYFGPGTRLTVT.

This clone was counted only a few times. The chain has TRBV4-3 and TRBJ2-1; 10 nucleotides agree with TRBD2. This CDR3 is 16 amino acids long. V lost 0 bases and J lost 5; bases outside the gene matches: 4. Germline CDR1 LGHNA, CDR2 YSLEER. CDR3 sequence: CASSQDPTSGDNEQFF. Written as DNA, the CDR3 is TGCGCCAGCAGCCAAGATCCTACTAGCGGGGACAATGAGCAGTTCTTC.

The chain recombines TRBV7-9 with TRBJ2-3, with TRBD2 matching 10 bases. From germline, CDR1 is SEHNR and CDR2 FQNEAQ (reference sequence). Trimming at V came to 5 bases and at J to 1 base, leaving 3 bases not matched to a gene. The CDR3 extends over 15 amino acids. CDR3 protein: CASSLGTSGTDTQYF. In DNA form, the CDR3 reads TGTGCCAGCAGCCTAGGGACTAGCGGCACAGATACGCAGTATTTT.

The chain links TRBV4-3 to TRBJ2-5; 9 positions match TRBD1. With the DNA end fitting TRBJ2-7 better, the J assignment may be wrong. Germline values: CDR1 LGHNA, CDR2 YSLEER. There are 17 residues in the CDR3. The DNA for the CDR3 is TGCGCCAGCAGGCGAAAAGGAGTAGACAGGGGGTTCTACGAGCAGTACTTC. Residues: CASRRKGVDRGFYEQYF.

The chain uses TRBV2 and TRBJ2-7; D gene ambiguous. The length of the CDR3 is 12 residues. Germline values: CDR1 SNHLY, CDR2 FYNNEI. The germline V and J ends were trimmed by 6 bases and 3 bases, with 9 bases remaining between them. The CDR3 DNA is TGTGCCAGCAGCACGGTTAGCTACGAGCAGTACTTC. Protein product: CASSTVSYEQYF. Supplemented by reference TRBV2 and TRBJ2-7, the full variable domain reads EPEVTQTPSHQVTQMGQEVILRCVPISNHLYFYWYRQILGQKVEFLVSFYNNEISEKSEIFDDQFSVERPDGSNFTLKIRSTKLEDSAMYFCASSTVSYEQYFGPGTRLTVT.

The rearrangement links TRBV23-1 to TRBJ2-1; TRBD1 matches at 7 bases. TRBV23-1 is an ORF; its function is uncertain. Unmatched junction bases numbered 12, after V lost 1 base and J lost 0 bases. This CDR3 contains 19 residues. The CDR3, as DNA: TGCGCCAGCAGTCAATTGGGACAGCACGGACTTGTCTCCTACAATGAGCAGTTCTTC. As protein: CASSQLGQHGLVSYNEQFF.

CDR3 sequence (DNA): TGTGTCAGAAGCTCTGGCAGTTACTTCTCTGGAGACACCATATATTTT. Translating it yields CVRSSGSYFSGDTIYF. The J gene is TRBJ1-3, the V gene TRBV7-5. TRBV7-5 is shown as a pseudogene. The CDR3 spans 16 residues.

The chain uses TRBV5-1 and TRBJ2-5, with TRBD1 as a possible D gene (6 bases). The CDR3 loop spans 14 amino acids. V dropped 5 bases and J dropped 4 bases, with 15 bases sitting between them. The V gene's germline CDR1 is SGHRS and CDR2 YFSETQ. The CDR3 is CASSLSRGPETQYF. CDR3 in DNA: TGCGCCAGCAGTCTATCCAGGGGCCCAGAGACCCAGTACTTC.

The chain recombines TRBV11-3 with TRBJ2-7; perhaps TRBD1 as D (6 bases). This CDR3 is 14 amino acids long. The germline CDR1 and CDR2 sequences are SGHNT and YENEEA. The V and J ends lost 8 bases and 0 bases respectively, with 14 bases between them. The CDR3 DNA sequence: TGTGCCAGCGGAGCAGGGGCCAGCTCCTACGAGCAGTACTTC. Its translation: CASGAGASSYEQYF.

The chain carries TRBV18 and TRBJ2-3; maybe TRBD2 (5 bases). Germline assignment: CDR1 KGHSH and CDR2 LQKENI. The V end lost 3 bases, the J end lost 4 bases, and 5 bases lay between the germline ends. There are 12 residues in the CDR3. This CDR3 is CASSPSADTQYF. The CDR3 bases are TGTGCCAGCTCACCTAGCGCAGATACGCAGTATTTT.